Listed below are T cell receptor beta chains from one sample, sequenced in a study of T cell responses to AZD1222 COVID-19 vaccine. Profiled with immunoSEQ multiplex PCR; TCRdb holds only in-frame clones, not every one. Here the sample spans 65,000 to 85,000 clones, about 80% being singletons. Sequencing used peripheral blood, obtained 28 days after the second AZD1222 dose. The source is an adult who received the AZD1222 COVID-19 vaccine. Both conserved end residues are part of each CDR3. A D gene is named only where the DNA matches it firmly. A row's size may be missing; if present it is once, few, many or a size class.

v_call	d_call	j_call	clone_size	cdr3_aa	cdr3_nt
TRBV15	TRBD2	TRBJ2-4	NA	CATSRPIGGYIQYF	TGTGCCACCAGCCGACCCATCGGGGGGTACATTCAGTACTTC
TRBV9	NA	TRBJ2-1	NA	CASSAQGNYNEQFF	TGTGCCAGCAGCGCCCAGGGTAACTACAATGAGCAGTTCTTC
TRBV19	NA	TRBJ2-1	NA	CASSLGVEQFF	TGTGCCAGTAGTCTAGGGGTAGAGCAGTTCTTC
TRBV19	TRBD2	TRBJ2-3	NA	CASSMGLAGSNTDTQYF	TGTGCCAGTAGTATGGGACTAGCGGGGAGCAACACAGATACGCAGTATTTT
TRBV5-1	NA	TRBJ2-6	NA	CASSIDNTGANVLTF	TGCGCCAGCAGCATAGACAATACCGGGGCCAACGTCCTGACTTTC
TRBV5-6	NA	TRBJ2-1	NA	CASSNSRTPSYNEQFF	TGTGCCAGCAGTAATTCGAGAACCCCCTCCTACAATGAGCAGTTCTTC
TRBV5-1	NA	TRBJ1-1	NA	CASSSPRAFGLANTEAFF	TGCGCCAGCAGTTCGCCCCGGGCCTTCGGGTTGGCGAACACTGAAGCTTTCTTT
TRBV4-3	NA	TRBJ1-5	few	CASSQDLGLNQPQHF	TGCGCCAGCAGCCAAGATCTGGGCCTCAATCAGCCCCAGCATTTT
TRBV7-9	NA	TRBJ1-6	NA	CASSFEPTNSPLHF	TGTGCCAGCAGCTTCGAACCAACTAATTCACCCCTCCACTTT
TRBV7-9	TRBD1	TRBJ1-3	NA	CASSFFLRGQAGNTIYF	TGTGCCAGCAGCTTTTTCCTCCGGGGACAGGCTGGAAACACCATATATTTT
TRBV6-2/TRBV6-3	TRBD2	TRBJ2-3	NA	CASSRSSKHLGLAGDTDTQYF	TGTGCCAGCAGTAGAAGCTCCAAGCACCTGGGCTTAGCGGGGGACACAGATACGCAGTATTTT
TRBV12-3/TRBV12-4	NA	TRBJ2-3	NA	CASSGGRTDTQYF	TGTGCCAGCAGTGGGGGTCGGACAGATACGCAGTATTTT
TRBV19	TRBD1	TRBJ1-5	NA	CAGPGTTGGNQPQHF	TGTGCGGGACCGGGGACGACAGGGGGCAATCAGCCCCAGCATTTT
TRBV4-3	TRBD1	TRBJ2-1	NA	CASSQGQGGVRNEQFF	TGCGCCAGCAGCCAAGGACAGGGTGGGGTTCGCAATGAGCAGTTCTTC
TRBV12-3/TRBV12-4	TRBD1	TRBJ1-2	NA	CASSQGAQGYTF	TGTGCCAGCAGTCAGGGGGCTCAGGGCTACACCTTC